This T cell receptor (beta chain) is drawn from a study of OX40 agonist ivuxolimab in advanced cancers. Findings and limits, study-wide: CD8+ T cells averaged more expanded clones than CD4+.

Sequencing was performed with immunoSEQ multiplex PCR; in TCRdb, only in-frame clones are kept and a portion is missing. This sample has some 58,000 clones; approximately 84% occur once, and the top ten carry around 15%. There are 13 residues in the CDR3. Germline V CDR1 and CDR2: MNHEY, SVGAGI. V was clipped by 6 bases and J by 7 bases; unmatched bases: 6. With regard to this clone: Its antigen is not known.

Sequenced material: CD4+ or CD8+ T cells sorted from blood, taken in a trial of the OX40 agonist ivuxolimab. The receptor comes from an adult with an advanced solid tumor such as melanoma, head and neck, liver or kidney cancer. This rearrangement joins TRBV6-5 to TRBJ2-1, with 7 bases fitting TRBD1. The CDR3 sequence: CASRPTGLNEQFF. The CDR3 region has the DNA TGTGCCAGCAGACCGACAGGGTTAAATGAGCAGTTCTTC.